These 19 T cell receptor beta chains were sequenced from one sample in a study of T cells in Graves' hyperthyroidism and ophthalmopathy. RNA transcripts gave rise to amplified TCR beta CDR3 regions. The HTBI primer set served for first-round RT-PCR of the TCR CDR3. MiXCR, run by TCRdb on the multiplex PCR reads, gives a single entry per CDR3 protein. The sample has 800,000 or so distinct CDR3 sequences, over 35% seen once. Sequenced: blood. The origin of the receptors is a young man with Graves' hyperthyroidism.

This clonotype was recorded at least ten times. The chain joins TRBV4-1 to TRBJ2-7; TRBD1 matches at 8 bases. Trimming removed 1 base from V and 1 base from J; junction bases left unmatched: 3. The CDR3 is 15 residues long. Germline V gives CDR1 MGHRA, CDR2 YSYEKL. CDR3 amino acids: CASSQGTGLSYEQYF. CDR3 nucleotides: TGCGCCAGCAGCCAAGGGACAGGGTTATCCTACGAGCAGTACTTC.

To note about this clonotype: The DNA is omitted, as the CDR3 cannot be located on it reliably, and the CDR3 follows TCRdb's listing. The chain joins TRBV5-1 to TRBJ1-5; the tabulated D call, TRBD1, remains unverified against the DNA. The CDR3 is made up of 17 amino acids, end residues included. CDR1 is SGHRS and CDR2 is YFSETQ in the germline V gene. CDR3 residues: CASSFGPGGSQAQPQHF.

V usage is TRBV29-1 and J usage is TRBJ1-1, with D unresolved. V shed 6 bases and J shed 6 bases, with 8 bases lying between them. The CDR3 extends over 10 amino acids. The V gene's germline CDR1 is SQVTM and CDR2 ANQGSEA. The CDR3 spells CSVPGPEAFF. CDR3 coding DNA: TGCAGCGTCCCTGGACCTGAAGCTTTCTTT.

V usage is TRBV6-5 and J usage is TRBJ1-4; 9 bases line up with TRBD1. CDR1 MNHEY and CDR2 SVGAGI come from the germline V gene. The CDR3 runs to 15 residues. J gave up 7 bases and V 4 bases, and 7 bases lay outside the gene matches. DNA of the CDR3: TGTGCCAGCAGTTCCGGGACAGGGATCGGTGAAAAACTGTTTTTT. It specifies CASSSGTGIGEKLFF.

V usage is TRBV7-9 and J usage is TRBJ1-2; perhaps TRBD1 as D (6 bases). The germline V and J ends were trimmed by 5 bases and 4 bases, with 20 bases remaining between them. Germline CDR1 and CDR2: SEHNR and FQNEAQ (reference sequence). There are 16 residues in the CDR3. The CDR3 DNA follows: TGTGCCAGCAGCCGGGGACTAGCGGGGGCTGTCTATGGCTACACCTTC. The encoded protein is CASSRGLAGAVYGYTF.

The sample holds many counts of this clonotype. V is TRBV2 and J is TRBJ1-5; 8 nucleotides agree with TRBD1. CDR1 and CDR2 from the germline V gene are SNHLY and FYNNEI. CDR3 length: 14 residues. Germline trimming cut 6 bases from V and 7 bases from J; bases unmatched to any gene: 8. The CDR3 DNA sequence: TGTGCCAGCAGGATAGGACAGGGAGGCCAGCCCCAGCATTTT. This codes for CASRIGQGGQPQHF.

The chain uses TRBV4-3 and TRBJ1-5, with D unclear. V was trimmed by 1 base and J by 5 bases, leaving 15 bases between them. The CDR3 spans 16 residues. The germline V gene encodes CDR1 LGHNA and CDR2 YSLEER. The CDR3 nucleotides are TGCGCCAGCAGCCAAGTTAAGGGTCAAAGCCATCAGCCCCAGCATTTT. This sequence encodes CASSQVKGQSHQPQHF.

This clonotype was observed a handful of times. This chain connects TRBV7-9 to TRBJ2-7; a possible D gene is TRBD1 (6 bases). V lost 0 bases and J lost 3, with 15 bases in between. Germline loops: CDR1 SEHNR, CDR2 FQNEAQ (reference sequence). This CDR3 has 16 residues. Here the CDR3 reads CASSLAGTLSSYEQYF. The CDR3 bases are TGTGCCAGCAGCTTAGCCGGGACACTTTCTAGCTACGAGCAGTACTTC.

V usage is TRBV2 and J usage is TRBJ2-2; D not resolved. Per the germline V gene, CDR1 is SNHLY and CDR2 is FYNNEI. V was pared by 5 bases and J by 3 bases, with 7 bases between. The length of the CDR3 is 13 residues. Written as DNA, the CDR3 is TGTGCCAGCAGTTGGTTCTACACCGGGGAGCTGTTTTTT. It encodes CASSWFYTGELFF.

As for this clonotype: One junction end disagrees with the germline gene, perhaps due to a read error. The gene calls are TRBV10-3 and TRBJ2-7; D gene unclear. The CDR3 has 14 residues. Germline V CDR1 and CDR2: ENHRY, SYGVKD. The CDR3 loop reads CASSLLSYSYEQYF. DNA for the CDR3: TGTGCCAGCAGTTTACTGTCCTACTCCTACGAGCAGTACTTC.

This clonotype showed up many times. The genes are TRBV19 and TRBJ1-6; 8 bases are a match to TRBD1. CDR1 LNHDA and CDR2 SQIVND come from the germline V gene (reference sequence). J lost 9 bases, V lost 3 bases, and 4 bases had no gene match. This CDR3 region has 14 residues. The CDR3, as DNA: TGTGCCAGTAGTATCCCAGGGGGCGTTTCACCCCTCCACTTT. Its translation is CASSIPGGVSPLHF.

This clonotype came up a few times. V gene TRBV10-3 combines with J gene TRBJ2-5; tentatively, D is TRBD1 or TRBD2 (5 bases each). Germline loops: CDR1 ENHRY, CDR2 SYGVKD. V was shortened by 8 bases and J by 5 bases, with 12 bases between the two germline ends. The CDR3 runs to 12 residues. The CDR3 reads CAIRGVGETQYF. CDR3 in DNA: TGTGCCATCCGAGGGGTAGGGGAGACCCAGTACTTC.

This clonotype appeared many times. This chain joins TRBV12-3 or TRBV12-4 and TRBJ1-1, with a tentative D call TRBD1 (6 bases). The CDR3 is made up of 14 amino acids. With 5 bases removed from V and 1 base from J, the gap between germline ends came to 11 bases. The CDR3 nucleotides are TGTGCCAGCAGTCCCGGGGGCCCGAACACTGAAGCTTTCTTT. Translated, it gives CASSPGGPNTEAFF.

In this sample, this clonotype turned up a few times. CDR3 residues: CASSEQLAQQETQYF. CDR3 coding DNA: TGTGCCAGCAGTGAACAACTAGCGCAACAAGAGACCCAGTACTTC. The rearrangement links TRBV2 to TRBJ2-5; 7 nucleotides match TRBD2. This CDR3 is built from 15 residues. The germline V gene has CDR1 SNHLY and CDR2 FYNNEI. V trimming: 2 bases; J trimming: 2 bases; junction bases outside the gene matches: 5. The full variable domain, in which reference TRBV2 and TRBJ2-5 provide the parts outside the CDR3, is EPEVTQTPSHQVTQMGQEVILRCVPISNHLYFYWYRQILGQKVEFLVSFYNNEISEKSEIFDDQFSVERPDGSNFTLKIRSTKLEDSAMYFCASSEQLAQQETQYFGPGTRLLVL.

The chain employs TRBV2 and TRBJ2-7; 12 nucleotides align to TRBD1. This CDR3 region has 16 residues. With V trimmed by 4 bases and J by 7 bases, 11 bases remained unmatched. Germline V gene lookup returns CDR1 SNHLY and CDR2 FYNNEI. The CDR3 sequence: CASSGPPGQGAGEQYF. CDR3 DNA: TGTGCCAGCAGTGGGCCGCCGGGACAGGGGGCAGGAGAGCAGTACTTC.

This clonotype was counted a few times. The CDR3 DNA is TGCAGTGCTGTCGACAGGGGGCTTTTCACTGAAGCTTTCTTT. Its protein is CSAVDRGLFTEAFF. The J gene is TRBJ1-1, the V gene TRBV20-1; 10 bases are a match to TRBD1. Germline V lookup: CDR1 DFQATT, CDR2 SNEGSKA (reference sequence). The CDR3 extends over 14 amino acids. The junction had 7 bases not matched to a gene; V was cut back by 5 bases and J by 4 bases.

V gene TRBV19 combines with J gene TRBJ2-2, with a possible D match to TRBD2 (6 bases). Germline V CDR1 and CDR2: LNHDA, SQIVND (reference sequence). The CDR3 runs 13 residues. V gave up 8 bases and J gave up 6 bases, with 13 bases separating them. CDR3 loop: CASGIPGAGELFF. As DNA, the CDR3 is TGTGCCAGTGGAATCCCGGGAGCCGGGGAGCTGTTTTTT.

On this clonotype itself: A single base separates this from a much larger clone, so it may be a read error. The J gene is TRBJ2-7, the V gene TRBV2; perhaps D is TRBD1 or TRBD2 (5 bases each). CDR3 length equals 12 residues. Germline CDR1 is SNHLY and CDR2 is FYNNEI. The CDR3 sequence is CTSSPGAVEQYF. DNA of the CDR3: TGTACCAGCAGCCCCGGGGCGGTCGAGCAGTACTTC.

This clonotype has a handful of counts. The chain has TRBV25-1 and TRBJ2-7, with TRBD1 matching over 8 bases. The CDR3 runs 15 residues. Germline assignment: CDR1 MGHDK and CDR2 SYGVNS. With 4 bases clipped from V and 2 bases from J, the junction kept 7 bases outside the gene matches. The CDR3 protein is CASSARTGQAYEQYF. The CDR3 DNA follows: TGTGCCAGCAGTGCAAGAACGGGACAGGCCTACGAGCAGTACTTC.